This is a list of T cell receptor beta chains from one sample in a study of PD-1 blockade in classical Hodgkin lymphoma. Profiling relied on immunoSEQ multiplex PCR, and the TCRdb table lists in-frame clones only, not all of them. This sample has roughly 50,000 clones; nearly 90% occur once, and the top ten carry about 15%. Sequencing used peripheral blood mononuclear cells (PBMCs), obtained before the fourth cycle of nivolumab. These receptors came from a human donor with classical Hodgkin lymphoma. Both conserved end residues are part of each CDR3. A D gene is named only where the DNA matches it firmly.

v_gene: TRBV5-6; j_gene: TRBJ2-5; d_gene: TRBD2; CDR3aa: CASSLSPWGTSQETQYF; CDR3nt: TGTGCCAGCAGCTTGTCTCCTTGGGGGACTAGTCAAGAGACCCAGTACTTC
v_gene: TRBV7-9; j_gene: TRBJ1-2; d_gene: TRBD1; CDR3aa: CASELIPIGDRETNYGYTF; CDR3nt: TGTGCCAGCGAGCTTATCCCTATCGGGGACAGGGAAACTAACTATGGCTACACCTTC
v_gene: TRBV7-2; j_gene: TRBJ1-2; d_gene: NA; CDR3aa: CASSYAGYGYTF; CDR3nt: TGTGCCAGCAGCTATGCAGGCTATGGCTACACCTTC
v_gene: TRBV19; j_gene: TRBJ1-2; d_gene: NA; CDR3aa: CASSLYGASYGYTF; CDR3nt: TGTGCCAGTAGTCTATACGGGGCCTCCTATGGCTACACCTTC
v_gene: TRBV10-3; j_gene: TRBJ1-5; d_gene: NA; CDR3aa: CASRWALLADQPQHF; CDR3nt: TGTGCCTCTCGCTGGGCCCTCTTAGCAGATCAGCCCCAGCATTTT
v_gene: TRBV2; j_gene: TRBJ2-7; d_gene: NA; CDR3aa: CASSERALGSYEQYF; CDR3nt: TGTGCCAGCAGTGAACGAGCCTTAGGATCCTACGAGCAGTACTTC
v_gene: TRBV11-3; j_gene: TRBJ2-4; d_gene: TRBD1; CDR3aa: CASSLKAGGHGNIQYF; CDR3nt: TGTGCCAGCAGCTTAAAGGCAGGGGGCCACGGAAACATTCAGTACTTC
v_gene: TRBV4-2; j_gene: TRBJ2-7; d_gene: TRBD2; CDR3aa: CASSQGRTSGNYEQYF; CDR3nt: TGTGCCAGCAGCCAAGGTCGGACTAGCGGGAACTACGAGCAGTACTTC
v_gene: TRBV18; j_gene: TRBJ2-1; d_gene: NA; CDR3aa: CASSPTGALKYNEQFF; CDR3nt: TGTGCCAGCTCACCAACCGGGGCCCTGAAATACAATGAGCAGTTCTTC
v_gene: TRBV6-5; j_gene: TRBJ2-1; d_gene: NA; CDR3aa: CASSYSATTNEQFF; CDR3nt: TGTGCCAGCAGTTACTCCGCGACTACCAATGAGCAGTTCTTC
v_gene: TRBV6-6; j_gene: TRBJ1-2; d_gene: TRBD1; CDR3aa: CASSYPGTGAGHGYTF; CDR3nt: TGTGCCAGCAGTTACCCCGGGACAGGGGCAGGGCATGGCTACACCTTC
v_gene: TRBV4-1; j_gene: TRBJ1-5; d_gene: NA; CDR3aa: CASSQESSLSNQPQHF; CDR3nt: TGCGCCAGCAGCCAAGAAAGCTCCCTGAGCAATCAGCCCCAGCATTTT